There are a few counts of the clone carrying this TCR beta chain. Libraries were prepared by immunoSEQ multiplex PCR; TCRdb keeps only in-frame clonotypes and omits some of them. The sample includes tens of thousands of clones, approximately 80% of them seen just once. This entry comes from a study of PD-1 blockade in classical Hodgkin lymphoma. Relapses following autologous stem cell transplantation were seen in all patients, with brentuximab vedotin exposure varying. From germline, CDR1 is SEHNR and CDR2 FQNEAQ (reference sequence). This CDR3 has 11 residues. V gave up 3 bases and J gave up 7 bases, with 6 bases separating them.

The TCR sequence derives from a human donor with classical Hodgkin lymphoma. The sequencing here drew on peripheral blood mononuclear cells (PBMCs), taken at baseline. V gene TRBV7-9 combines with J gene TRBJ1-1, with D unresolved. In nucleotides, the CDR3 is TGTGCCAGCAGCTTTGCGAGTGAAGCTTTCTTT. Its protein product is CASSFASEAFF.